This T cell receptor (beta chain) was recovered during a study of T cells in Graves' hyperthyroidism and ophthalmopathy. Overall study findings and caveats: Ophthalmopathy cases were set apart from stable hyperthyroidism by a 13 V-J model.

This clonotype was seen ten or more times. Its cognate antigen is unknown. TCR beta CDR3 sequences were amplified from RNA transcripts. The HTBI primer set was used in a first-round RT-PCR of the TCR CDR3. Using its own MiXCR run on the multiplex PCR reads, TCRdb lists one record per CDR3 protein. The sample carries 200,000 to 250,000 distinct CDR3 sequences, approximately 25% recorded once. Exclusions: uncontrolled infection, other autoimmune disease, pregnancy, lactation. From 10 ml of fresh peripheral blood, PBMCs were isolated. The ends were cut back, 3 bases at V and 2 bases at J, with 7 bases in the middle. Per germline, CDR1 LGHDT and CDR2 YNNKEL (reference sequence). This CDR3 contains 13 residues.

This rearrangement joins TRBV3-1 to TRBJ1-1; no firm D call. The clonotype was recovered from a middle-aged woman with Graves' ophthalmopathy. Sequencing was performed on blood. This chain's CDR3 is CASSQIDNTEAFF. DNA of the CDR3: TGTGCCAGCAGCCAGATTGATAACACTGAAGCTTTCTTT.